These 7 T cell receptor beta chains were all obtained from the same sample, sequenced in a study of shared T cell receptors in the human thymus. Here immunoSEQ multiplex PCR was the method, and the copy in TCRdb shows in-frame clones only, minus some. The sample contains roughly 700,000 clones, around nine tenths of which appear only once. These data are also associated with another study on human thymus T cells.

Specimen: thymocytes. The receptors come from a boy less than two years old with a congenital heart defect.

Notes on this clone: The junction shows a germline mismatch at one end, possibly a read error. V gene TRBV6-5 combines with J gene TRBJ2-7, with 9 bases aligning to TRBD1. Germline V CDR1 and CDR2: MNHEY, SVGAGI. The length of the CDR3 is 16 residues. The CDR3 protein is CASSYRSGTGRYVQYF. DNA of the CDR3: TGTGCCAGCAGTTACCGGTCCGGGACAGGGCGGTACGTGCAGTACTTC.

The chain couples TRBV7-3 to TRBJ2-7; D remains ambiguous. The germline CDR1 and CDR2 sequences are SGHTA and FQGTGA. CDR3 size: 13 residues. The V gene lost 2 bases and the J gene lost 7 bases, with 12 bases spanning the gap. CDR3 residues: CASSLAPGREQYF. CDR3 DNA sequence: TGTGCCAGCAGCTTAGCCCCTGGCAGGGAGCAGTACTTC.

The gene calls are TRBV6-1 and TRBJ2-1; D is ambiguous. The CDR3 runs 14 residues. Per the germline V gene, CDR1 is MNHNS and CDR2 is SASEGT. Trimming left V 4 bases short and J 4 bases short, with 11 bases between. CDR3: CASSGWAPYNEQFF. Here the CDR3 DNA reads TGTGCCAGCAGTGGGTGGGCCCCTTACAATGAGCAGTTCTTC.

The J gene is TRBJ2-5, the V gene TRBV19; 8 bases match TRBD1. Germline V lookup: CDR1 LNHDA, CDR2 SQIVND (reference sequence). The CDR3 runs to 16 residues. V shed 5 bases and J 5 bases; nucleotides not matched to a gene: 13. In DNA form, the CDR3 reads TGTGCCAGTAGTCCCGACAGGGGAGGCCTAGGGGAGACCCAGTACTTC. Protein product: CASSPDRGGLGETQYF.

The chain has TRBV6-1 and TRBJ2-2; possibly TRBD1 for D (5 bases). There are 14 residues in the CDR3. V was cut by 6 bases and J by 0 bases, with 8 bases left in between. Germline assignment: CDR1 MNHNS and CDR2 SASEGT. The CDR3 coding sequence is TGTGCCAGCAGGTCACAGGCGAACACCGGGGAGCTGTTTTTT. Protein product: CASRSQANTGELFF.

CDR3 region: CASSEQREVYNEQFF. Here the CDR3 DNA reads TGCGCCAGCAGTGAACAGCGGGAGGTATACAATGAGCAGTTCTTC. This chain links TRBV10-2 with TRBJ2-1, with 9 bases matching TRBD2. Germline trimming cut 3 bases from V and 4 bases from J; bases unmatched to any gene: 4. Germline V lookup: CDR1 WSHSY, CDR2 SAAADI. The CDR3 sequence is 15 residues long.

This chain uses TRBV25-1 with TRBJ2-7, with 9 bases fitting TRBD1. The V segment lost 8 bases and the J segment 3 bases; nucleotides outside the gene matches: 8. The CDR3 consists of 14 residues. The germline V gene encodes CDR1 MGHDK and CDR2 SYGVNS. This CDR3 reads CASRSRDRVYEQYF. CDR3 DNA: TGTGCCAGCCGCTCTCGGGACAGGGTCTACGAGCAGTACTTC.